The 18 T cell receptor beta chains below all came from one sample that was sequenced in a study of T cell responses to AZD1222 COVID-19 vaccine. Profiling relied on immunoSEQ multiplex PCR, and the TCRdb table lists in-frame clones only, not all of them. The profile covers about 150,000 clones, with around 90% appearing a single time and approximately 19% taken by the ten largest. The source was peripheral blood, collected on day 0 of AZD1222 vaccination. The source is an adult in good health.

The chain uses TRBV19 and TRBJ2-1; 10 nucleotides agree with TRBD2. This CDR3 is built from 17 residues. Germline V gene data show CDR1 as LNHDA and CDR2 as SQIVND (reference sequence). The trim removed 4 bases at V and 7 bases at J, leaving 13 bases unmatched. As DNA, the CDR3 is TGTGCCAGTAGTAAACCCCTGGACCTAGCGGGAGTTAATGAGCAGTTCTTC. As protein: CASSKPLDLAGVNEQFF.

The CDR3 spells CASSFPSYGYTF. CDR3 nucleotides: TGTGCCAGCAGTTTCCCTAGTTATGGCTACACCTTC. The chain has TRBV28 and TRBJ1-2, with D unclear. CDR3 length: 12 residues. Trimming pared 3 bases from V and 5 bases from J, leaving 7 bases between. Germline V gives CDR1 MDHEN, CDR2 SYDVKM.

The CDR3 spells CASSLTSGGSTDTQYF. CDR3 sequence (DNA): TGTGCCAGCAGCCTGACTAGCGGGGGTAGCACAGATACGCAGTATTTT. This chain connects TRBV3-1 (or the pseudogene TRBV3-2) to TRBJ2-3; 12 nucleotides agree with TRBD2. Germline V gene sequence: CDR1 LGHDT, CDR2 YNNKEL (reference sequence). The CDR3 runs 16 residues. V lost 4 bases and J lost 0; bases outside the gene matches: 2.

In its sample, this clone was seen once. V and J are TRBV19 and TRBJ2-7; 9 positions match TRBD1. With V trimmed by 4 bases and J by 0 bases, 4 bases remained unmatched. CDR1 is LNHDA, CDR2 SQIVND, per germline (reference sequence). This CDR3 has 15 residues. The CDR3: CASSNTGGASYEQYF. The CDR3 DNA reads as TGTGCCAGTAGTAACACAGGGGGCGCCTCCTACGAGCAGTACTTC.

This rearrangement joins TRBV6-5 to TRBJ1-5; 7 nucleotides agree with TRBD1. CDR3 length: 16 residues. Trimming cost V 2 bases and J 2 bases; bases outside gene matches: 6. Germline V gene data show CDR1 as MNHEY and CDR2 as SVGAGI. Here the CDR3 DNA reads TGTGCCAGCAGTTACAGGAACAGGGGCGGCAATCAGCCCCAGCATTTT. Protein product: CASSYRNRGGNQPQHF.

The chain employs TRBV28 and TRBJ1-2; D might be TRBD1 (5 bases). The V gene's germline CDR1 is MDHEN and CDR2 SYDVKM. The CDR3 runs 15 residues. Trimming stripped 5 bases from V and 4 bases from J, with 17 bases between. The CDR3 DNA follows: TGTGCCAGCAGTACCGGACACTCCACCCCCTATGGCTACACCTTC. This encodes CASSTGHSTPYGYTF.

The rearrangement joins TRBV5-4 to TRBJ1-3; D gene unclear. CDR3 length: 16 amino acids. Per germline, CDR1 SGHNT and CDR2 YYREEE (reference sequence). The V end lost 0 bases, the J end lost 4 bases, and 14 bases lay between the germline ends. The CDR3 is CASSLGAGRTGNTIYF. Here the CDR3 DNA reads TGTGCCAGCAGCTTGGGTGCTGGGCGGACCGGAAACACCATATATTTT.

The chain couples TRBV29-1 to TRBJ1-1, with no clear D. Looked up from germline, CDR1 is SQVTM and CDR2 is ANQGSEA. There are 13 residues in the CDR3. Trimming stripped 0 bases from V and 3 bases from J, with 8 bases between. The CDR3 DNA reads TGCAGCGTTGAAGAATTTATGGACACTGAAGCTTTCTTT. Encoded protein: CSVEEFMDTEAFF.

The sample holds one count of this clone. The rearrangement joins TRBV30 to TRBJ1-6; D possibly corresponds to TRBD1 (6 bases). Germline-derived CDR1 and CDR2 are GTSNPN and SVGIG (reference sequence). The V and J ends lost 2 bases and 7 bases respectively, with 15 bases between them. CDR3 size: 15 residues. The CDR3 protein is CAWSPPDRQNSPLHF. CDR3 in DNA: TGTGCCTGGAGTCCACCCGACAGGCAAAATTCACCCCTCCACTTT. Filled out from reference TRBV30 and TRBJ1-6, the complete variable domain reads SQTIHQWPATLVQPVGSPLSLECTVEGTSNPNLYWYRQAAGRGLQLLFYSVGIGQISSEVPQNLSASRPQDRQFILSSKKLLLSDSGFYLCAWSPPDRQNSPLHFGNGTRLTVT.

The chain recombines TRBV11-2 with TRBJ1-2, with 7 bases that match TRBD1. J was trimmed by 3 bases and V by 2 bases; bases with no gene match: 6. The length of the CDR3 is 15 residues. Germline V gene lookup returns CDR1 SGHAT and CDR2 FQNNGV. The CDR3 bases are TGTGCCAGCAGCTTATCGGACAGGTACCACTATGGCTACACCTTC. Amino acid sequence: CASSLSDRYHYGYTF. Full variable domain (missing parts from reference TRBV11-2 and TRBJ1-2): EAGVAQSPRYKIIEKRQSVAFWCNPISGHATLYWYQQILGQGPKLLIQFQNNGVVDDSQLPKDRFSAERLKGVDSTLKIQPAKLEDSAVYLCASSLSDRYHYGYTFGSGTRLTVV.

The rearrangement uses TRBV20-1 and TRBJ1-6; no clear D gene. The CDR3 runs 13 residues. V dropped 3 bases and J dropped 10 bases, with 13 bases sitting between them. Per the germline V gene, CDR1 is DFQATT and CDR2 is SNEGSKA (reference sequence). In nucleotides, the CDR3 is TGCAGTGCTAGTAACAGTCCTAGGTCACCCCTCCACTTT. This translates into CSASNSPRSPLHF.

The chain carries TRBV19 and TRBJ1-1; the D is unclear. The CDR3 totals 15 residues. Per germline, CDR1 LNHDA and CDR2 SQIVND (reference sequence). Trimming took off 6 bases at V and 4 bases at J, with 18 bases between the two ends. CDR3 sequence: CASRLRQSLGTEAFF. The CDR3 DNA reads as TGTGCCAGTAGACTCCGGCAGAGTCTGGGCACTGAAGCTTTCTTT.

This clone appeared a single time. The J gene is TRBJ1-1, the V gene TRBV5-1; weak D call: TRBD1 (6 bases). This CDR3 is built from 13 residues. Trimming took 4 bases from V and 10 from J, leaving 17 bases between them. Germline V gene data show CDR1 as SGHRS and CDR2 as YFSETQ. CDR3 nucleotides: TGCGCCAGCAGCCCTCATCAACAGGGCCCAGCTTTCTTT. This translates into CASSPHQQGPAFF.

V gene TRBV3-1 (or the pseudogene TRBV3-2) combines with J gene TRBJ2-1; 9 bases align to TRBD2. V shed 5 bases and J 0 bases; nucleotides not matched to a gene: 11. Germline V lookup: CDR1 LGHDT, CDR2 YNNKEL (reference sequence). The CDR3 spans 18 residues. The CDR3 loop is CASSGQTSGLSSYNEQFF. CDR3 DNA sequence: TGTGCCAGCAGCGGGCAAACTAGCGGGCTAAGCTCCTACAATGAGCAGTTCTTC.

This clone was detected a few times. The chain carries TRBV7-2 and TRBJ2-7; the match to TRBD2 covers 7 bases. Germline assignment: CDR1 SGHTA and CDR2 FQGNSA. This CDR3 contains 14 residues. The ends lost 2 bases at V and 5 bases at J; junction bases unmatched: 6. The CDR3 spells CASSLQAGANEQYF. CDR3 sequence (DNA): TGTGCCAGCAGCTTACAGGCGGGAGCCAACGAGCAGTACTTC.

The chain combines TRBV7-9 with TRBJ1-1; no firm D call. Trimming took off 3 bases at V and 8 bases at J, with 13 bases between the two ends. Germline-derived CDR1 and CDR2 are SEHNR and FQNEAQ (reference sequence). This CDR3 region has 13 residues. The CDR3 loop reads CASSLGDAKEAFF. DNA of the CDR3: TGTGCCAGCAGCTTGGGCGACGCAAAGGAAGCTTTCTTT.

The chain couples TRBV3-1 (or the pseudogene TRBV3-2) to TRBJ2-3; a weak D match, TRBD2 (5 bases). Germline-derived CDR1 and CDR2 are LGHDT and YNNKEL (reference sequence). Between the trimmed V and J ends, which lost 3 bases and 4 bases, there was a span of 17 bases. CDR3 length: 16 amino acids. Here the CDR3 reads CASSHDGGEGSDTQYF. As DNA, the CDR3 is TGTGCCAGCAGCCACGACGGCGGAGAGGGATCAGATACGCAGTATTTT.

V usage is TRBV19 and J usage is TRBJ2-2, with 9 bases lining up with TRBD2. This CDR3 contains 15 residues. Germline CDR1 LNHDA, CDR2 SQIVND (reference sequence). V dropped 3 bases and J dropped 5; count of bases not matched to a gene: 4. This CDR3 is CASSMAGGRTGELFF. The CDR3 coding sequence is TGTGCCAGTAGTATGGCGGGAGGGCGGACCGGGGAGCTGTTTTTT. Supplemented by reference TRBV19 and TRBJ2-2, the full variable domain reads DGGITQSPKYLFRKEGQNVTLSCEQNLNHDAMYWYRQDPGQGLRLIYYSQIVNDFQKGDIAEGYSVSREKKESFPLTVTSAQKNPTAFYLCASSMAGGRTGELFFGEGSRLTVL.